This TCR beta chain was obtained from a study of shared clonotypes between healthy human individuals (dated by TCRdb to about 2020). For context, the study as a whole: The cohort comprised two women and a few men aged 18 to 49 years. For each donor, three plates each were used for CD4 naive and CD4 memory, two plates were used for CD8 naive, and one plate was used for CD8 memory. To estimate repertoire size and how much clonotype sharing occurs between individuals, the study deeply sequenced the blood TCR repertoires of several healthy adults. To increase sequencing depth and limit assay-specific biases, different laboratories used diverse techniques to prepare libraries and sequence TCR repertoires. Per donor, leukapheresis produced somewhere between about 0.8 and 9 billion PBMCs. General conclusions and limits of the study: Pairwise subsampling led to the expectation that sequencing depth would affect the degree of clonotype sharing among donors. Estimated clonotype richness was generally larger for naive than for memory subsets. Because the study included a small number of donors, the genetic and exposure-history diversity represented was limited. Compared with non-shared clonotypes, the clonotypes found in all four sorted-subset donors had higher generation probabilities. Sharing across a handful of donors was observed for about 4.8% of naive CD4, about 4% of naive CD8, 2.3% of memory CD4, and about 0.4% of memory CD8 clonotypes. Sampling was limited to blood, and TCR repertoires in tissue likely differ from TCR repertoires in blood. Even with the large sequencing depth, rarefaction of the sorted-subset datasets indicated that sequencing was incomplete.

On this clone itself: No cognate antigen has been identified for it. Base qualities were left out, and no much larger clone turns up one base away.

Using the deep immunoSEQ assay, TCR CDR3 regions were amplified from genomic DNA by multiplex PCR. Genomic DNA extracted from each cell subset was distributed evenly over all wells of several immunoSEQ 96-well plates, and each plate served as one replicate. For sorted subsets, about 200 ng genomic DNA, equal to 25,000 to 35,000 T cell genomes, was loaded into each replicate PCR. Purified libraries were quantified with a Qubit 3.0 fluorometer, sized on a Bioanalyzer 2100, and re-quantified with the KAPA Library Quantification kit. Every immunoSEQ 96-well plate was sequenced on a dedicated single-read 150-cycle Illumina NextSeq 550 flow cell. From the authors' description of their analysis: The immunoSEQ output contained only junctional sequences without quality scores, so filtering could not match that applied to full-length reads. Sequences were annotated with PyIR, a Python wrapper for IgBLAST v1.9, and V/J genes and CDR3 were assigned using IMGT germline references. Reads with weak V/J assignments (E-value above 1e-6), missing CDR3, stop codons, out-of-frame junctions, or ambiguous translated residues were removed. A V3J clonotype was defined by an identical inferred V gene, J gene, and CDR3 amino acid sequence. To compute the percentage overlap between repertoires, the number of shared unique clonotypes was divided by the size of the smaller repertoire. RTK rarefaction, the Chao1 estimator, and Recon v2.1 estimates of unobserved clonotypes were used to assess repertoire richness. Generation probabilities for all TCRbeta clonotypes obtained by the gDNA method from a handful of donors were computed using OLGA. What TCRdb holds here is the immuneACCESS table cut down to in-frame rearrangements. Part of the clones is not present; checked against another copy, under half of the missing clones reflect an unresolved V gene, and the others are unexplained. V and J calls plus clone size are reproduced from that table; the DNA served to infer D and trimming. This sample lists around 990,000 clones; approximately 75% were detected once. The ten top clones hold over 0.8% of the sample.

As encoded in the germline V gene, CDR1 is MNHNS while CDR2 is SASEGT. V loses 5 bases at its end and J loses 0 bases; junction bases beyond the gene matches: 6. The CDR3 runs 15 residues from the cysteine to the phenylalanine. Only the CDR3 portion is preserved as DNA: 45 bases, with reading frame beginning at the first base. The donors were healthy, HIV-negative adults with no recently reported acute infections or vaccinations. Only Caucasian adults living in Nashville, Tennessee, USA were represented among the donors. CD4+ T cells were enriched through magnetic negative selection, after which naive cells were positively selected on CD45RA and the remaining negative fraction served as the memory subset. After blood collection by leukapheresis, PBMCs were isolated using Ficoll-Histopaque density gradient centrifugation and then cryopreserved in the vapor phase of liquid nitrogen. Purity and quantity of every magnetically sorted T cell population were checked by analytical flow cytometry. Genomic DNA was isolated from each sorted fraction and quantified by UV absorbance on a Nanodrop 2000c.

The sample taken for sequencing was memory CD4+ T cells from PBMCs. What this sample's cell subset or site label stands for: CD45RA-negative fraction. The V gene is TRBV6-1 and the J gene is TRBJ1-1; 7 central nucleotides agree with TRBD1. This clonotype originated in a man aged 18 to 29 in good health. Some clones in this sample may be carry-over from other donors' samples. The DNA sequence reads TGTGCCAGCAGTAGCCGGGACAGTCTGAACACTGAAGCTTTCTTT. It specifies CASSSRDSLNTEAFF.